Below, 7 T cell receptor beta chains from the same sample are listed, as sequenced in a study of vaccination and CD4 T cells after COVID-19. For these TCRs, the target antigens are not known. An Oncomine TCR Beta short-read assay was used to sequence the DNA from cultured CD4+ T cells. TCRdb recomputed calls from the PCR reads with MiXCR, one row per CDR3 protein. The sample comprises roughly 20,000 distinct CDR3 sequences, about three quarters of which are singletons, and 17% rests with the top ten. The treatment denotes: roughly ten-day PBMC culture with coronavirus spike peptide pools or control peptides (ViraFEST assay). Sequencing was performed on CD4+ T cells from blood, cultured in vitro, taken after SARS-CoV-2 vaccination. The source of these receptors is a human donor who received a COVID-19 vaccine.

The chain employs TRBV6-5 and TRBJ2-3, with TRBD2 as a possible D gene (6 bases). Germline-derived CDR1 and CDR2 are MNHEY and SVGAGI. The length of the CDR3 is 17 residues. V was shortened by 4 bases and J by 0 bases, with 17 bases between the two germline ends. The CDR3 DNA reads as TGTGCCAGCAGTTCCCTTCGAACGGGGGAAAGCACAGATACGCAGTATTTT. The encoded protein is CASSSLRTGESTDTQYF.

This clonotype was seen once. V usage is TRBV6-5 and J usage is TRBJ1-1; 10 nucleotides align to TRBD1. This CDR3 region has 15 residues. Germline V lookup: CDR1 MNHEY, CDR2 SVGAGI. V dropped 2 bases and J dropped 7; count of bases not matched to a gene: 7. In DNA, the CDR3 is TGTGCCAGCAGTTACAGGACAGGGGGGCGGGATGAAGCTTTCTTT. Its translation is CASSYRTGGRDEAFF.

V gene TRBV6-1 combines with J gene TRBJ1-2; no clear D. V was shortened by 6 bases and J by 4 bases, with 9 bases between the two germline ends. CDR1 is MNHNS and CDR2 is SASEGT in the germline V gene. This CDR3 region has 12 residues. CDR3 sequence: CASRADPYGYTF. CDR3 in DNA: TGTGCCAGCAGGGCGGACCCCTATGGCTACACCTTC.

The CDR3 spells CASSNRGRGSPLHF. CDR3 nucleotide sequence: TGTGCCAGCAGTAACAGGGGTCGGGGATCACCCCTCCACTTT. V gene TRBV6-1 combines with J gene TRBJ1-6, with 7 bases lining up with TRBD1. This CDR3 is 14 amino acids long. Germline V gene sequence: CDR1 MNHNS, CDR2 SASEGT. J was trimmed by 10 bases and V by 5 bases; bases with no gene match: 8.

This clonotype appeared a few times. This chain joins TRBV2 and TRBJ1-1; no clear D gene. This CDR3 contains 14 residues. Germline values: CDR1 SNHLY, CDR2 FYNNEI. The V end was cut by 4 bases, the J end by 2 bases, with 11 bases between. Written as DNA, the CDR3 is TGTGCCAGCAGTGCGACCGGGTTTAACACTGAAGCTTTCTTT. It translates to CASSATGFNTEAFF.

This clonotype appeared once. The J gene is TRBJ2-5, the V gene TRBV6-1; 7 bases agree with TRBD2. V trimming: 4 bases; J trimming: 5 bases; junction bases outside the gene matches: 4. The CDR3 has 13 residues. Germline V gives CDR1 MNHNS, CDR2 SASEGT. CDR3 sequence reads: CASSAGLVETQYF. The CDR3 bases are TGTGCCAGCAGTGCCGGACTAGTTGAGACCCAGTACTTC.

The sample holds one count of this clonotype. In DNA form, the CDR3 reads TGTGCCAGCAGCTTGCCTAGCGGGGGGTTCCGCACAGATACGCAGTATTTT. It codes for CASSLPSGGFRTDTQYF. This chain uses TRBV5-4 with TRBJ2-3; the match to TRBD2 covers 11 bases. V lost 1 base and J lost 1; bases outside the gene matches: 5. The CDR3 consists of 17 residues. Germline CDR1 reads SGHNT; CDR2 reads YYREEE (reference sequence).